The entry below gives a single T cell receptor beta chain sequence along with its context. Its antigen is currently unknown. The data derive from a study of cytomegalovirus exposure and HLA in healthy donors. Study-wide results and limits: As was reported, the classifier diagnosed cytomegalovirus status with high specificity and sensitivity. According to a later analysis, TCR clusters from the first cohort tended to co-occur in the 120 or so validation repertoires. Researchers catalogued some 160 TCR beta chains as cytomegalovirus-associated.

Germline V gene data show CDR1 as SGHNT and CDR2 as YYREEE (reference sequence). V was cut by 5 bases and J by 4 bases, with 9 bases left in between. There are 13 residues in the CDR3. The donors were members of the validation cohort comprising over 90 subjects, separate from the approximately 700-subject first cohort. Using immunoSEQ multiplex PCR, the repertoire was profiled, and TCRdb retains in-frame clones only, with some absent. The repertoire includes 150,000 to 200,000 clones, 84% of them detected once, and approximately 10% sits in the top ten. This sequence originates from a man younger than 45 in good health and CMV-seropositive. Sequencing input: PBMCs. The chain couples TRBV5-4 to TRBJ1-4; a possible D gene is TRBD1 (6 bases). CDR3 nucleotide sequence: TGTGCCAGCAGGGACAGCCGTAATGAAAAACTGTTTTTT. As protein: CASRDSRNEKLFF.